This TCR beta chain is from a study of breast tumors, draining lymph nodes, adjacent tissues. TCRdb reanalysed the multiplex PCR reads using MiXCR and keeps one entry per CDR3 protein. The sample holds 200,000 to 250,000 distinct CDR3 sequences, less than 45% seen once. In regard to this clonotype: Its antigen is unidentified.

Study-wide results and limits: Luminal-like breast cancer showed significantly greater tumor-nontumor repertoire similarity than basal-like breast cancer did. Tumor repertoires ranked between lymph nodes and nontumor tissue in diversity, with V and J gene preferences. Findings are consistent with lymph node origin and intratumoral expansion of most tumor T cells.

Axillary draining lymph nodes of breast cancer patients supplied the node samples. The V end lost 5 bases, the J end lost 4 bases, and 16 bases lay between the germline ends. Germline lookup yields CDR1 MNHEY and CDR2 SVGEGT. The CDR3 length is 15 residues. The gene calls are TRBV6-2 or TRBV6-3 and TRBJ2-3, with TRBD1 as a possible D gene (6 bases). The material sequenced was axillary lymph node tissue. The sequence was obtained from a female donor with breast cancer. Some clones in this sample may be carry-over from other donors' samples. The CDR3 sequence is CASSRSQGRPDTQYF. The CDR3 coding sequence is TGTGCCAGCAGTCGTTCCCAGGGGAGACCAGATACGCAGTATTTT.